Below are 4 T cell receptor beta chains sequenced from a single sample in a study of regulatory T cells in long-lasting Graves disease. The TCR beta library used iRepertoire HTBI primers with Arm-PCR amplification of CDR3. TCRdb reanalysed the multiplex PCR reads using MiXCR and keeps one entry per CDR3 protein. This table has approximately 540,000 distinct CDR3 sequences, 12% appearing once. This sample's time point: newly diagnosed GD, antithyroid drugs for less than 3 months. The TCR library was made from RNA that had been extracted from PBMCs in TRIzol. These data are also associated with another study on T cells in Graves' hyperthyroidism and ophthalmopathy.

The sample here was peripheral blood mononuclear cells (PBMCs), taken at new diagnosis, from a patient treated with antithyroid drugs. Source of these receptors: a woman in her thirties with Graves disease.

The CDR3 sequence: CASSLTSGRFGEQFF. In nucleotides, the CDR3 is TGTGCCAGCAGCTTAACTAGCGGGAGATTTGGTGAGCAGTTCTTC. This rearrangement joins TRBV9 to TRBJ2-1; 11 bases align to TRBD2. The germline V gene has CDR1 SGDLS and CDR2 YYNGEE. This CDR3 has 15 residues. V gave up 4 bases and J gave up 9 bases; unmatched junction bases: 9.

This clonotype has ten or more counts. This chain links TRBV12-3 or TRBV12-4 with TRBJ1-4; 10 bases are a match to TRBD1. Trimming removed 2 bases from V and 7 bases from J; junction bases left unmatched: 1. This CDR3 has 14 residues. The CDR3 bases are TGTGCCAGCAGTTTAAGGACAGGGGGTGAAAAACTGTTTTTT. Protein sequence: CASSLRTGGEKLFF.

V and J are TRBV5-1 and TRBJ2-1; no clear D. Trimming took off 4 bases at V and 5 bases at J, with 10 bases between the two ends. Germline loops: CDR1 SGHRS, CDR2 YFSETQ. This CDR3 has 13 amino acids. CDR3 coding DNA: TGCGCCAGCAGCGCGATACCAGACAATGAGCAGTTCTTC. Translating gives CASSAIPDNEQFF.

This clonotype has a count of ten or more. The chain joins TRBV6-5 to TRBJ2-3, with 12 bases identical to TRBD2. CDR1 MNHEY and CDR2 SVGAGI come from the germline V gene. The CDR3 sequence is 19 residues long. V shed 2 bases, J shed 0 bases, and the junction held 9 bases outside the gene matches. The DNA for the CDR3 is TGTGCCAGCAGTTACCAAACTAGCGGGAGGCCCTCTAGCACAGATACGCAGTATTTT. It yields the protein CASSYQTSGRPSSTDTQYF.